Presented here are 5 T cell receptor beta chains from one specimen sequenced in a study of cytomegalovirus exposure and HLA in healthy donors. The PCR was carried out with 60 Vbeta primers and 13 Jbeta primers. Generated by immunoSEQ multiplex PCR, the TCRdb table keeps only in-frame clones and is missing some. The sample consists of about 31,000 clones, roughly 44% of them appearing once. Specimen: PBMCs. The receptors here all came from a woman aged 45 to 65 in good health and CMV-seronegative.

The rearrangement joins TRBV27 to TRBJ1-5; 9 bases fit TRBD1. With V trimmed by 6 bases and J by 4 bases, 10 bases remained unmatched. Germline-derived CDR1 and CDR2 are MNHEY and SMNVEV (reference sequence). The CDR3 consists of 16 residues. DNA for the CDR3: TGTGCCAGCAGGGCCACAGGGGGCGGTCGGAATCAGCCCCAGCATTTT. As protein: CASRATGGGRNQPQHF.

V usage is TRBV9 and J usage is TRBJ2-7; the match to TRBD2 covers 14 bases. Germline assignment: CDR1 SGDLS and CDR2 YYNGEE. The CDR3 runs 15 residues. The junction had 4 bases not matched to a gene; V was cut back by 3 bases and J by 5 bases. The CDR3 is CASSGLAGGINEQYF. The CDR3 DNA reads as TGTGCCAGCAGCGGACTAGCGGGAGGGATCAACGAGCAGTACTTC.

This clone has just a few counts. The V and J genes are TRBV9 and TRBJ2-5, with a possible D match to TRBD2 (5 bases). The CDR3 covers 15 residues. The V end was cut by 3 bases, the J end by 5 bases, with 17 bases between. The V gene's germline CDR1 is SGDLS and CDR2 YYNGEE. The CDR3: CASSDSRGRRETQYF. In nucleotides, the CDR3 is TGTGCCAGCAGCGACAGTCGGGGTAGGAGGGAGACCCAGTACTTC.

The chain carries TRBV6-4 and TRBJ2-6; D is possibly TRBD2 (6 bases). Looked up from germline, CDR1 is MRHNA and CDR2 is SNTAGT. V was pared by 2 bases and J by 3 bases, with 11 bases between. The CDR3 contains 16 residues. CDR3 nucleotides: TGTGCCAGCAGTGACGGTGGGGGGTTTGGGGCCAACGTCCTGACTTTC. Amino acid sequence: CASSDGGGFGANVLTF.

This chain uses TRBV2 with TRBJ1-2; a possible D gene is TRBD1 (5 bases). V was shortened by 3 bases and J by 1 base, with 6 bases between the two germline ends. Germline CDR1 and CDR2: SNHLY and FYNNEI. The CDR3 spans 13 residues. The chain's CDR3 is CASSETVNYGYTF. The CDR3 coding sequence is TGTGCCAGCAGTGAGACAGTTAACTATGGCTACACCTTC.